The entry below describes one T cell receptor (beta chain). Its antigen is still unknown. No base-level quality is on record; no much larger clone is a single base apart. The data are from a study of T cell changes during pregnancy in multiple sclerosis (dated by TCRdb to about 2019). Background on the whole study: In women with multiple sclerosis, the researchers looked at how the T cell repertoire shifted as pregnancy progressed.

As encoded in the germline V gene, CDR1 is LGHNA while CDR2 is YSLEER. Reading from cysteine to phenylalanine, the CDR3 counts 16 amino acids. Of the read, only the CDR3 DNA is kept; its 48 bases are in frame from base 1. The germline ends are 20 bases apart after V is trimmed by 2 bases and J by 9 bases. Library creation used the immunoSEQ multiplex PCR assay. Sourced from immuneACCESS, this table was stored by TCRdb with only in-frame sequences that have V and J called. A share of the clones is absent; for the studies checked, an unresolved V gene accounts for under half, and the remainder has no known explanation. The sample contains about 39,000 clones, about nine tenths of them found a single time. The top ten constitute 0.4% to 0.55% of the sample.

The chain is encoded by TRBV4-3 joined to TRBJ2-1; TRBD2 is a possible D gene, resting on 5 matching bases. Sequenced here: CD4+ T cells from peripheral blood mononuclear cells, sampled in the first trimester of pregnancy. This TCR was sampled from a female donor in good health, enrolled as a control in a pregnancy study. The nucleotides are TGCGCCAGCAGCCAACATGTGGGAGCCCTCTATGGTGAGCAGTTCTTC. Its product reads: CASSQHVGALYGEQFF.